This entry lists 23 T cell receptor beta chains sequenced from one sample in a study of blood T cell repertoires in COVID-19. Repertoires were generated with immunoSEQ multiplex PCR, while TCRdb's copy carries only in-frame clones and drops some. Among tens of thousands of clones listed, around 90% were seen once. Input material: peripheral blood. The receptor source for this set is a man aged 55 to 69 with acute or convalescent COVID-19.

The rearrangement links TRBV29-1 to TRBJ1-1; 7 bases are shared with TRBD1. The J segment lost 5 bases and the V segment lost 6 bases, leaving 6 bases of the junction unmatched. This CDR3 region has 12 residues. The germline V gene has CDR1 SQVTM and CDR2 ANQGSEA. The chain's CDR3 is CSVTTGDTEAFF. In DNA, the CDR3 is TGCAGCGTCACTACAGGGGATACTGAAGCTTTCTTT.

In this sample, this clone turned up once. This chain joins TRBV3-1 (or the pseudogene TRBV3-2) and TRBJ2-1, with D possibly matching TRBD2 (7 bases). Looked up from germline, CDR1 is LGHDT and CDR2 is YNNKEL (reference sequence). V lost 4 bases, J lost 7 bases, and 17 bases lay in between. This CDR3 spans 15 amino acids. The CDR3 nucleotides are TGTGCCAGCAGCCGGGGGGGGCTGAATGAGAATGAGCAGTTCTTC. The encoded protein is CASSRGGLNENEQFF.

This chain links TRBV13 with TRBJ2-1; maybe TRBD1 (6 bases). The germline V and J ends were trimmed by 4 bases and 7 bases, with 11 bases remaining between them. The CDR3 sequence is 13 residues long. Germline lookup yields CDR1 PRHDT and CDR2 FYEKMQ (reference sequence). The CDR3 nucleotides are TGTGCCAGCAGCTCCTGGACAGTAAATGAGCAGTTCTTC. This translates into CASSSWTVNEQFF.

J is TRBJ1-2 and V is TRBV6-5; no clear D gene. Germline assignment: CDR1 MNHEY and CDR2 SVGAGI. The CDR3 has 13 amino acids. Trimming removed 5 bases at V and 5 bases at J, with 12 bases between. The CDR3 protein is CASSLGSGYGYTF. The CDR3 bases are TGTGCCAGCAGTCTAGGATCTGGGTATGGCTACACCTTC.

Here the CDR3 reads CASSQDQASGGHYNEQFF. The CDR3 coding sequence is TGCGCCAGCAGCCAAGATCAGGCTAGCGGGGGCCATTACAATGAGCAGTTCTTC. The gene calls are TRBV4-1 and TRBJ2-1; 10 bases are shared with TRBD2. The CDR3 spans 18 residues. J was trimmed by 4 bases and V by 0 bases; bases with no gene match: 9. CDR1 MGHRA and CDR2 YSYEKL come from the germline V gene.

The chain employs TRBV7-9 and TRBJ1-6; perhaps TRBD1 as D (6 bases). Deletions cut 1 base from V and 6 bases from J, with 10 bases between. The germline gives CDR1 SEHNR, CDR2 FQNEAQ (reference sequence). This CDR3 has 15 amino acids. CDR3 coding DNA: TGTGCCAGCAGCTTAGTAGGACAGAGTAATTCACCCCTCCACTTT. Translating gives CASSLVGQSNSPLHF.

This chain uses TRBV29-1 with TRBJ2-3, with 8 positions matching TRBD2. The V gene end was trimmed by 7 bases and the J gene end by 4 bases; junction bases not matched to a gene: 10. The germline gives CDR1 SQVTM, CDR2 ANQGSEA. CDR3 length equals 14 residues. The CDR3 here is CSARLARGPDTQYF. The CDR3, as DNA: TGCAGCGCCCGACTAGCGAGGGGACCAGATACGCAGTATTTT.

The V and J genes are TRBV20-1 and TRBJ1-2; 7 bases are shared with TRBD1. Germline lookup yields CDR1 DFQATT and CDR2 SNEGSKA (reference sequence). Germline trimming cut 3 bases from V and 0 bases from J; bases unmatched to any gene: 4. The CDR3 runs 14 residues. CDR3 in DNA: TGCAGTGCTAGTCAGGGGGGTGCTAACTATGGCTACACCTTC. It is translated as CSASQGGANYGYTF.

This clone was picked up one time. The rearrangement links TRBV19 to TRBJ2-2; D possibly corresponds to TRBD1 (6 bases). CDR1 is LNHDA, CDR2 SQIVND, per germline (reference sequence). Trimming stripped 3 bases from V and 3 bases from J, with 11 bases between. This CDR3 is built from 15 residues. The CDR3 DNA is TGTGCCAGTAGTATCCCCGGGACACACACCGGGGAGCTGTTTTTT. This gives the protein CASSIPGTHTGELFF.

This rearrangement joins TRBV7-2 to TRBJ2-7, with 12 bases fitting TRBD2. Germline V gene data show CDR1 as SGHTA and CDR2 as FQGNSA. Losses at the gene ends were 5 bases for V and 4 bases for J; bases not matched to a gene: 6. The CDR3 spans 15 residues. The CDR3 loop reads CASSRLAGVPYEQYF. CDR3 in DNA: TGTGCCAGCAGCAGACTAGCGGGGGTCCCTTACGAGCAGTACTTC.

This chain links TRBV3-1 (or the pseudogene TRBV3-2) with TRBJ1-2, with a possible D match to TRBD1 (5 bases). The V gene's germline CDR1 is LGHDT and CDR2 YNNKEL (reference sequence). This CDR3 contains 18 residues. The V end lost 1 base, the J end lost 2 bases, and 20 bases lay between the germline ends. The DNA for the CDR3 is TGTGCCAGCAGCCAAGCCGGATGGGATCCAGCAGGGAACTATGGCTACACCTTC. Translated: CASSQAGWDPAGNYGYTF.

This chain connects TRBV11-2 to TRBJ2-5; 11 bases fit TRBD1. Germline V lookup: CDR1 SGHAT, CDR2 FQNNGV. J gave up 4 bases and V 3 bases, and 10 bases lay outside the gene matches. This CDR3 contains 17 residues. This chain's CDR3 is CASSFDGTGGRRETQYF. In DNA form, the CDR3 reads TGTGCCAGCAGCTTCGACGGGACAGGGGGACGGCGAGAGACCCAGTACTTC.

V and J are TRBV5-6 and TRBJ1-1; 11 positions agree with TRBD1. V gave up 5 bases and J gave up 6 bases; unmatched junction bases: 6. CDR3 length equals 14 residues. Germline CDR1 reads SGHDT; CDR2 reads YYEEEE. The CDR3 DNA reads as TGTGCCAGCAGTTACGGACAGGGGGCAGCTGAAGCTTTCTTT. Translation: CASSYGQGAAEAFF.

This clone turned up a few times. The chain uses TRBV5-6 and TRBJ1-5; weak D call: TRBD1 (6 bases). The CDR3 sequence is 14 residues long. Germline V gene data show CDR1 as SGHDT and CDR2 as YYEEEE. V lost 2 bases to trimming and J lost 9 bases, with 15 bases between them. CDR3 coding DNA: TGTGCCAGCAGCTTCGACAGGTCCCATGGGCCCCAGCATTTT. Translated, it gives CASSFDRSHGPQHF.

The chain joins TRBV5-1 to TRBJ1-2; 8 bases align to TRBD1. Per the germline V gene, CDR1 is SGHRS and CDR2 is YFSETQ. This CDR3 is 14 amino acids long. Germline trimming cut 2 bases from V and 5 bases from J; bases unmatched to any gene: 5. DNA of the CDR3: TGCGCCAGCAGCTTTGGGACAGGACCTTATGGCTACACCTTC. Protein: CASSFGTGPYGYTF. Full variable domain (outside the CDR3, taken from reference TRBV5-1 and TRBJ1-2): KAGVTQTPRYLIKTRGQQVTLSCSPISGHRSVSWYQQTPGQGLQFLFEYFSETQRNKGNFPGRFSGRQFSNSRSEMNVSTLELGDSALYLCASSFGTGPYGYTFGSGTRLTVV.

This clone has just one count. V and J are TRBV9 and TRBJ2-1, with 13 bases identical to TRBD2. Germline CDR1 SGDLS, CDR2 YYNGEE. The CDR3 extends over 16 amino acids. V trimming: 4 bases; J trimming: 4 bases; junction bases outside the gene matches: 5. CDR3 amino acids: CASSSTSGGRYNEQFF. CDR3 bases: TGTGCCAGCAGCTCGACTAGCGGGGGGCGGTACAATGAGCAGTTCTTC.

The J gene is TRBJ2-2, the V gene TRBV11-2; D perhaps matches TRBD1 (5 bases). This CDR3 is built from 13 residues. The germline CDR1 and CDR2 sequences are SGHAT and FQNNGV. Trimming took off 1 base at V and 6 bases at J, with 6 bases between the two ends. In DNA, the CDR3 is TGTGCCAGCAGCTTAGGGGGCTCCGGGGAGCTGTTTTTT. Translating it yields CASSLGGSGELFF. Full variable domain (outside the CDR3, taken from reference TRBV11-2 and TRBJ2-2): EAGVAQSPRYKIIEKRQSVAFWCNPISGHATLYWYQQILGQGPKLLIQFQNNGVVDDSQLPKDRFSAERLKGVDSTLKIQPAKLEDSAVYLCASSLGGSGELFFGEGSRLTVL.

This sequence joins TRBV9 and TRBJ1-2; maybe TRBD1 (5 bases). The CDR3 spans 15 residues. Germline-derived CDR1 and CDR2 are SGDLS and YYNGEE. Trimming removed 0 bases at V and 8 bases at J, with 17 bases between. The CDR3 sequence: CASSVGAGRGVGYTF. The CDR3 region has the DNA TGTGCCAGCAGCGTAGGGGCAGGGCGGGGTGTAGGCTACACCTTC.

The rearrangement joins TRBV29-1 to TRBJ1-2; D possibly corresponds to TRBD1 (5 bases). In germline, CDR1 is SQVTM, CDR2 ANQGSEA. Trimming stripped 7 bases from V and 3 bases from J, with 9 bases between. This CDR3 has 11 residues. CDR3 in amino acids: CSAGGDYGYTF. DNA for the CDR3: TGCAGCGCCGGAGGGGACTATGGCTACACCTTC.

The chain employs TRBV27 and TRBJ2-7, with 8 bases identical to TRBD1. The V gene's germline CDR1 is MNHEY and CDR2 SMNVEV (reference sequence). V was clipped by 8 bases and J by 6 bases; unmatched bases: 9. The CDR3 is made up of 13 amino acids. The CDR3 reads CASGGQGRVEQYF. CDR3 nucleotide sequence: TGTGCCAGCGGCGGACAGGGAAGGGTCGAGCAGTACTTC.

The rearrangement uses TRBV2 and TRBJ2-1, with D perhaps TRBD1 (6 bases). Looked up from germline, CDR1 is SNHLY and CDR2 is FYNNEI. The CDR3 loop spans 16 amino acids. Deletions cut 6 bases from V and 7 bases from J, with 22 bases between. The CDR3 region is CASRAGDPGVINEQFF. The CDR3 DNA reads as TGTGCCAGCAGGGCAGGGGACCCCGGGGTGATTAATGAGCAGTTCTTC. The whole variable domain, filled in from reference TRBV2 and TRBJ2-1, reads EPEVTQTPSHQVTQMGQEVILRCVPISNHLYFYWYRQILGQKVEFLVSFYNNEISEKSEIFDDQFSVERPDGSNFTLKIRSTKLEDSAMYFCASRAGDPGVINEQFFGPGTRLTVL.

This chain links TRBV15 with TRBJ2-5, with D unclear. V shed 0 bases and J shed 4 bases, with 6 bases lying between them. There are 13 residues in the CDR3. Germline CDR1 and CDR2: LNHNV and YYDKDF (reference sequence). This CDR3 is CATSRDTGETQYF. In DNA, the CDR3 is TGTGCCACCAGCAGAGATACCGGAGAGACCCAGTACTTC.

V is TRBV19 and J is TRBJ2-7; 12 bases align to TRBD1. Germline values: CDR1 LNHDA, CDR2 SQIVND (reference sequence). This CDR3 spans 15 amino acids. Germline trimming cut 7 bases from V and 4 bases from J; bases unmatched to any gene: 8. CDR3 region: CASNTGTGGMYEQYF. CDR3 DNA sequence: TGTGCCAGTAATACCGGGACAGGGGGCATGTACGAGCAGTACTTC. The complete variable domain, with remaining parts taken from reference TRBV19 and TRBJ2-7, reads DGGITQSPKYLFRKEGQNVTLSCEQNLNHDAMYWYRQDPGQGLRLIYYSQIVNDFQKGDIAEGYSVSREKKESFPLTVTSAQKNPTAFYLCASNTGTGGMYEQYFGPGTRLTVT.